These 4 T cell receptor beta chains originate from one sample sequenced in a study of shared clonotypes between healthy human individuals. Only in-frame clones appear in the TCRdb table, and some are missing; sequencing was by immunoSEQ multiplex PCR. The table has millions of clones, more than 90% seen once. The specimen was naive CD4+ T cells sorted from blood. Subset described: CD45RA+ positively selected. These receptors all stem from a man younger than 35 in good health.

This clone was seen only once. The genes are TRBV6-1 and TRBJ2-5; D not certain. Per germline, CDR1 MNHNS and CDR2 SASEGT. Trimming pared 7 bases from V and 1 base from J, leaving 7 bases between. The CDR3 contains 12 residues. The CDR3 coding sequence is TGTGCCAGCACCCCACTCCAAGAGACCCAGTACTTC. As protein: CASTPLQETQYF.

This sequence joins TRBV28 and TRBJ1-2, with D possibly being TRBD1 (6 bases). Trimming left V 6 bases short and J 2 bases short, with 10 bases between. Germline CDR1 and CDR2: MDHEN and SYDVKM. The CDR3 is 13 residues long. The CDR3 reads CASRRTENYGYTF. As DNA, the CDR3 is TGTGCCAGCAGACGGACAGAGAACTATGGCTACACCTTC.

This clone has only a few counts. This chain links TRBV6-5 with TRBJ1-2; possibly TRBD1 for D (6 bases). Germline V lookup: CDR1 MNHEY, CDR2 SVGAGI. This CDR3 comprises 12 residues. V lost 5 bases and J lost 6, with 10 bases in between. CDR3 region: CASSTTGHGYTF. The CDR3 nucleotides read TGTGCCAGCAGTACCACAGGGCATGGCTACACCTTC.

The gene calls are TRBV19 and TRBJ2-3, with TRBD2 identical over 12 bases. The CDR3 has 18 amino acids. The V and J ends lost 9 bases and 1 base, in that order; junction bases with no gene match: 14. Looked up from germline, CDR1 is LNHDA and CDR2 is SQIVND (reference sequence). CDR3 sequence: CASSISSGGGRGTDTQYF. CDR3 in DNA: TGTGCCAGCTCAATATCTAGCGGGGGGGGACGGGGCACAGATACGCAGTATTTT.